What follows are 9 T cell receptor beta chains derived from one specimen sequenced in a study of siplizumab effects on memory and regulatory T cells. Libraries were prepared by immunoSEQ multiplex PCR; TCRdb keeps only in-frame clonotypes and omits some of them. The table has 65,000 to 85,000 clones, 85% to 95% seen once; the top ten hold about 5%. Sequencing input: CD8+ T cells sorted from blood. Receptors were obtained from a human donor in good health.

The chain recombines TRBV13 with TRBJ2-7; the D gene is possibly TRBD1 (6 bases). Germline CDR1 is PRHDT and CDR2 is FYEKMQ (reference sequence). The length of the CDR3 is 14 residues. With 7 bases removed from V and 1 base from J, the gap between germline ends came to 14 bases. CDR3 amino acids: CASTPPGQSYEQYF. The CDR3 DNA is TGTGCCAGCACCCCCCCGGGACAATCCTACGAGCAGTACTTC.

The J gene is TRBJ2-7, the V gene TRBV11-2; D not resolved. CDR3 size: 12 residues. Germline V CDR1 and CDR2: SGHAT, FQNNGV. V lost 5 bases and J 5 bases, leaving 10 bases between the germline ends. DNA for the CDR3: TGTGCCAGCAGCCGTACTCTAGACGAGCAGTACTTC. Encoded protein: CASSRTLDEQYF.

The CDR3 DNA sequence: TGTGCAGTACTAGCGGGGGGCCCCGGGGAGCTGTTTTTT. Its translation: CAVLAGGPGELFF. The chain is built from TRBV19 and TRBJ2-2, with 12 bases that match TRBD2. Germline V CDR1 and CDR2: LNHDA, SQIVND (reference sequence). The CDR3 is made up of 13 amino acids. The variable domain in full, with the rest retrieved from reference TRBV19 and TRBJ2-2, is DGGITQSPKYLFRKEGQNVTLSCEQNLNHDAMYWYRQDPGQGLRLIYYSQIVNDFQKGDIAEGYSVSREKKESFPLTVTSAQKNPTAFYLCAVLAGGPGELFFGEGSRLTVL.

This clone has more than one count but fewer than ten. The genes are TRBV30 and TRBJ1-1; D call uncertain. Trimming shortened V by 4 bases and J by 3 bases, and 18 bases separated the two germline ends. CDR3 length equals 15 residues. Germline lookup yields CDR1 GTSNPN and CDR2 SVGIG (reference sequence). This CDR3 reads CAWIKQGSFDTEAFF. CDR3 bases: TGTGCCTGGATAAAACAAGGATCCTTCGACACTGAAGCTTTCTTT.

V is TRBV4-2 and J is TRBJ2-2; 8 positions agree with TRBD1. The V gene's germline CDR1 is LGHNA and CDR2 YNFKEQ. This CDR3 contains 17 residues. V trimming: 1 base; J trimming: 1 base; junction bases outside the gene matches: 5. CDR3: CASSQVSGGLNTGELFF. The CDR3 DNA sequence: TGTGCCAGCAGCCAAGTGTCAGGGGGCTTGAACACCGGGGAGCTGTTTTTT.

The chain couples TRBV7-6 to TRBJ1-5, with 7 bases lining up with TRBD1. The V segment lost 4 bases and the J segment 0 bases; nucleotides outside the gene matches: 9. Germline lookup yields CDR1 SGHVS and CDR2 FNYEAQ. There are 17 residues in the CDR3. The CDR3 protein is CASSSGDSQYSNQPQHF. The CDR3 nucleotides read TGTGCCAGCAGCTCTGGGGACAGCCAATATAGCAATCAGCCCCAGCATTTT.

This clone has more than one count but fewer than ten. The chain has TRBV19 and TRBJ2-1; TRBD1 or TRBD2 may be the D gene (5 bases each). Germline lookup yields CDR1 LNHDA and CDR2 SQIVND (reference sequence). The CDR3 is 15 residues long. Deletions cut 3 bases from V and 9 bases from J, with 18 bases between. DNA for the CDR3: TGTGCCAGTAGTATCGGTGCTTACGGGGCCGGTGAGCAGTTCTTC. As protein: CASSIGAYGAGEQFF.

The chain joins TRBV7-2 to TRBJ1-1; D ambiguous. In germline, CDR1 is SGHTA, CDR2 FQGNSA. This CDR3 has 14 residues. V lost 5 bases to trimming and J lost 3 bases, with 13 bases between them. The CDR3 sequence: CASSLLDGHTEAFF. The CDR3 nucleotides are TGTGCCAGCAGCCTGCTTGACGGTCACACTGAAGCTTTCTTT.

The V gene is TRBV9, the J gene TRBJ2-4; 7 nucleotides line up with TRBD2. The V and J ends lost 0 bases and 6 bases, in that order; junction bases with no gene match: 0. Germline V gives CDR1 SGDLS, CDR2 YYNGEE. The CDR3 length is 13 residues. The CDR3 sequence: CASSVGGGNIQYF. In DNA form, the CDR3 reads TGTGCCAGCAGCGTAGGCGGGGGAAACATTCAGTACTTC.